Listed below are T cell receptor beta chains from one sample, sequenced in a study of memory CD4+ T cells and cytomegalovirus serostatus. Measured with immunoSEQ multiplex PCR; TCRdb has only the in-frame clones, and not every one. The data contain about 67,000 clones, roughly three quarters of them singletons. Input material: memory CD4+ T cells from blood. Source of these receptors: an adult in good health and CMV-seropositive. The CDR3 runs from the conserved cysteine through the conserved F or W. Fields, in order: V gene, D gene, J gene, clone size, CDR3 protein, CDR3 DNA. The D gene is left open where the match is weak. The size entry is marked missing in some rows and otherwise reads once, few, many or a size class.

v_call: TRBV5-6; d_call: TRBD1; j_call: TRBJ1-5; clone_size: few; cdr3_aa: CASSYGTGGQPQHF; cdr3_nt: TGTGCCAGCAGCTACGGGACAGGGGGACAGCCCCAGCATTTT
v_call: TRBV7-3; d_call: -; j_call: TRBJ1-4; clone_size: -; cdr3_aa: CASSLARAGGYEKLFF; cdr3_nt: TGTGCCAGCAGCTTAGCGCGGGCTGGGGGGTATGAAAAACTGTTTTTT
v_call: TRBV18; d_call: TRBD2; j_call: TRBJ2-2; clone_size: -; cdr3_aa: CASSPNTTSGRAFGTGELFF; cdr3_nt: TGTGCCAGCTCACCTAACACAACTAGCGGGAGGGCCTTCGGGACCGGGGAGCTGTTTTTT
v_call: TRBV5-1; d_call: -; j_call: TRBJ1-6; clone_size: few; cdr3_aa: CASTALHF; cdr3_nt: TGCGCCAGCACTGCCCTCCACTTT
v_call: TRBV5-1; d_call: TRBD1; j_call: TRBJ2-6; clone_size: -; cdr3_aa: CASSLKAGQAISGANVLTF; cdr3_nt: TGCGCCAGCAGCTTGAAGGCGGGACAGGCCATCTCTGGGGCCAACGTCCTGACTTTC
v_call: TRBV7-2; d_call: -; j_call: TRBJ2-7; clone_size: once; cdr3_aa: CASSPFRSSYEQYF; cdr3_nt: TGTGCCAGCAGCCCGTTCCGGAGCTCCTACGAGCAGTACTTC
v_call: TRBV4-2; d_call: -; j_call: TRBJ1-4; clone_size: -; cdr3_aa: CASSQDLRQGGEKLFF; cdr3_nt: TGTGCCAGCAGCCAAGATTTAAGGCAGGGTGGTGAAAAACTGTTTTTT
v_call: TRBV5-1; d_call: -; j_call: TRBJ1-5; clone_size: once; cdr3_aa: CASSLEGGNQPQHF; cdr3_nt: TGCGCCAGCAGCTTGGAAGGTGGCAATCAGCCCCAGCATTTT
v_call: TRBV7-2; d_call: -; j_call: TRBJ2-2; clone_size: -; cdr3_aa: CASSPGVTGELFF; cdr3_nt: TGTGCCAGCAGCCCAGGGGTCACCGGGGAGCTGTTTTTT
v_call: TRBV5-6; d_call: -; j_call: TRBJ2-7; clone_size: -; cdr3_aa: CASSLVGSGSYEQYF; cdr3_nt: TGTGCCAGCAGCTTGGTCGGTAGCGGATCCTACGAGCAGTACTTC
v_call: TRBV7-3; d_call: TRBD2; j_call: TRBJ2-7; clone_size: once; cdr3_aa: CASGVGGSPPYEQYF; cdr3_nt: TGTGCCAGCGGTGTCGGCGGGAGTCCTCCCTACGAGCAGTACTTC
v_call: TRBV6-5; d_call: -; j_call: TRBJ1-1; clone_size: -; cdr3_aa: CASSSLKGGLSEAFF; cdr3_nt: TGTGCCAGCAGTTCCTTAAAAGGGGGGCTGAGTGAAGCTTTCTTT
v_call: TRBV2; d_call: -; j_call: TRBJ1-2; clone_size: few; cdr3_aa: CASSETRGIYGYTF; cdr3_nt: TGTGCCAGCAGTGAAACGCGGGGTATCTATGGCTACACCTTC
v_call: TRBV11-2; d_call: -; j_call: TRBJ1-1; clone_size: few; cdr3_aa: CASSQQFGGNTEAFF; cdr3_nt: TGTGCCAGCAGCCAACAATTCGGGGGAAACACTGAAGCTTTCTTT
v_call: TRBV4-2; d_call: TRBD1; j_call: TRBJ2-3; clone_size: -; cdr3_aa: CASSQDSPQQGDTQYF; cdr3_nt: TGTGCCAGCAGCCAAGATTCCCCCCAACAGGGGGATACGCAGTATTTT
v_call: TRBV19; d_call: -; j_call: TRBJ1-2; clone_size: -; cdr3_aa: CASSMRQVYGYTF; cdr3_nt: TGTGCCAGTAGTATGAGACAGGTCTATGGCTACACCTTC